A selection of T cell receptor beta chains follows, all from one sample in a study of regulatory T cells in long-lasting Graves disease. TCRdb reprocessed the multiplex PCR reads via MiXCR and lists one record per CDR3 protein. Of roughly 500,000 distinct CDR3 sequences listed, under 25% were seen once; the top ten hold 6.5% to 9%. The material was peripheral blood mononuclear cells (PBMCs), obtained when the disease was refractory, from a patient treated with antithyroid drugs. These receptors came from a female donor with Graves disease. The CDR3 runs from the conserved cysteine through the conserved F or W. Fields, in order: clone size, D gene, J gene, V gene, CDR3 protein, CDR3 DNA. A D gene is named only where the DNA matches it firmly. For some rows the clone size is stated as once, few or many, or as a class when expanded; others skip it.

clone size: .
D gene: .
J gene: TRBJ2-1
V gene: TRBV10-3
CDR3 protein: CAISEQSGDEQFF
CDR3 DNA: TGTGCCATCAGTGAACAGAGTGGGGATGAGCAGTTCTTC

clone size: many
D gene: TRBD1
J gene: TRBJ1-2
V gene: TRBV29-1
CDR3 protein: CSVEDAGQLNYGYTF
CDR3 DNA: TGCAGCGTTGAAGATGCGGGACAGCTTAACTATGGCTACACCTTC

clone size: .
D gene: .
J gene: TRBJ1-2
V gene: TRBV7-9
CDR3 protein: CASSLASGGDGYTF
CDR3 DNA: TGTGCCAGCAGCTTAGCTTCCGGGGGCGACGGCTACACCTTC

clone size: few
D gene: TRBD1
J gene: TRBJ2-7
V gene: TRBV14
CDR3 protein: CASSPRPGQGTYEQYF
CDR3 DNA: TGTGCCAGCAGCCCTCGGCCGGGACAGGGGACCTACGAGCAGTACTTC

clone size: few
D gene: TRBD1
J gene: TRBJ2-7
V gene: TRBV3-1
CDR3 protein: CASSRQGAGYEQYF
CDR3 DNA: TGTGCCAGCAGTCGACAGGGGGCCGGCTACGAGCAGTACTTC

clone size: .
D gene: .
J gene: TRBJ1-3
V gene: TRBV7-9
CDR3 protein: CASSSFWTAKNTIYF
CDR3 DNA: TGTGCCAGCAGCTCCTTCTGGACAGCTAAAAACACCATATATTTT

clone size: many
D gene: .
J gene: TRBJ2-2
V gene: TRBV28
CDR3 protein: CASRPTDMNTGELFF
CDR3 DNA: TGTGCCAGCAGGCCGACAGACATGAACACCGGGGAGCTGTTTTTT

clone size: few
D gene: .
J gene: TRBJ2-3
V gene: TRBV12-3/TRBV12-4
CDR3 protein: CASSFLATDTQYF
CDR3 DNA: TGTGCCAGCAGTTTCTTGGCGACAGATACGCAGTATTTT

clone size: few
D gene: TRBD1
J gene: TRBJ1-1
V gene: TRBV3-1
CDR3 protein: CASSQVDRVTEAFF
CDR3 DNA: TGTGCCAGCAGCCAAGTGGACAGGGTTACTGAAGCTTTCTTT

clone size: many
D gene: .
J gene: TRBJ1-5
V gene: TRBV6-5
CDR3 protein: CASSYPPRIASNQPQHF
CDR3 DNA: TGTGCCAGCAGTTACCCACCGCGGATAGCGAGCAATCAGCCCCAGCATTTT

clone size: few
D gene: .
J gene: TRBJ1-6
V gene: TRBV7-9
CDR3 protein: CASSLDHNSPLHF
CDR3 DNA: TGTGCCAGCAGCTTAGATCATAATTCACCCCTCCACTTT

clone size: .
D gene: .
J gene: TRBJ2-1
V gene: TRBV29-1
CDR3 protein: CSVEPNSYNEQFF
CDR3 DNA: TGCAGCGTTGAACCCAACTCCTACAATGAGCAGTTCTTC

clone size: few
D gene: .
J gene: TRBJ2-7
V gene: TRBV3-1
CDR3 protein: CASSQSAPGEQYF
CDR3 DNA: TGTGCCAGCAGCCAATCAGCGCCGGGGGAGCAGTACTTC

clone size: many
D gene: TRBD1
J gene: TRBJ1-5
V gene: TRBV6-2/TRBV6-3
CDR3 protein: CASSGQGDNQPQHF
CDR3 DNA: TGTGCCAGCAGTGGGCAGGGGGACAATCAGCCCCAGCATTTT

clone size: .
D gene: .
J gene: TRBJ2-3
V gene: TRBV12-3/TRBV12-4
CDR3 protein: CASSLGTGGSDTQYF
CDR3 DNA: .

clone size: .
D gene: .
J gene: TRBJ2-4
V gene: TRBV28
CDR3 protein: CTSTFVGLDIQYF
CDR3 DNA: TGTACCAGCACTTTCGTCGGATTAGACATTCAGTACTTC

clone size: .
D gene: .
J gene: TRBJ2-4
V gene: TRBV18
CDR3 protein: CASSPRTDLAKNIQYF
CDR3 DNA: TGTGCCAGCTCACCACGGACGGACCTAGCCAAAAACATTCAGTACTTC

clone size: many
D gene: .
J gene: TRBJ1-2
V gene: TRBV5-1
CDR3 protein: CASSLEASVANYGYTF
CDR3 DNA: TGCGCCAGCAGCTTGGAGGCCAGCGTAGCTAACTATGGCTACACCTTC

clone size: few
D gene: .
J gene: TRBJ2-4
V gene: TRBV12-3/TRBV12-4
CDR3 protein: CASTELLAKNIQYF
CDR3 DNA: TGTGCCAGCACCGAACTTCTAGCCAAAAACATTCAGTACTTC

clone size: few
D gene: .
J gene: TRBJ1-4
V gene: TRBV19
CDR3 protein: CASSTRITGIGNEKLFF
CDR3 DNA: TGTGCCAGTAGTACCCGCATCACAGGGATTGGGAATGAAAAACTGTTTTTT

clone size: .
D gene: .
J gene: TRBJ2-7
V gene: TRBV24-1
CDR3 protein: CATSDSNSGSYEQYF
CDR3 DNA: TGTGCCACCAGTGATTCGAATAGCGGCTCCTACGAGCAGTACTTC

clone size: many
D gene: .
J gene: TRBJ2-7
V gene: TRBV7-2
CDR3 protein: CASSSTGPGVGEQYF
CDR3 DNA: TGTGCCAGCAGCTCTACAGGGCCGGGAGTGGGCGAGCAGTACTTC

clone size: .
D gene: .
J gene: TRBJ2-2
V gene: TRBV6-6
CDR3 protein: CASSYSLLGAGELFF
CDR3 DNA: TGTGCCAGCAGTTACTCGTTGCTAGGGGCCGGGGAGCTGTTTTTT

clone size: many
D gene: .
J gene: TRBJ2-2
V gene: TRBV28
CDR3 protein: CASSPLWGAGELFF
CDR3 DNA: TGTGCCAGCAGTCCTCTGTGGGGGGCCGGGGAGCTGTTTTTT

clone size: .
D gene: .
J gene: TRBJ2-3
V gene: TRBV2
CDR3 protein: CASSEDSSSTDTQYF
CDR3 DNA: TGTGCCAGCAGTGAAGACTCTTCTAGCACAGATACGCAGTATTTT

clone size: many
D gene: .
J gene: TRBJ2-7
V gene: TRBV28
CDR3 protein: CASSSTAPRSYEQYF
CDR3 DNA: TGTGCCAGCAGTTCTACAGCACCTCGCTCCTACGAGCAGTACTTC

clone size: many
D gene: TRBD1
J gene: TRBJ2-5
V gene: TRBV28
CDR3 protein: CASTLGRDSQWETQYF
CDR3 DNA: TGTGCCAGCACCCTGGGAAGGGACAGTCAATGGGAGACCCAGTACTTC

clone size: many
D gene: .
J gene: TRBJ1-4
V gene: TRBV5-1
CDR3 protein: CASSLDGTEHEKLFF
CDR3 DNA: TGCGCCAGCAGCTTGGACGGGACGGAACATGAAAAACTGTTTTTT

clone size: .
D gene: .
J gene: TRBJ2-6
V gene: TRBV9
CDR3 protein: CASSAPSPGRVSSGANVLTF
CDR3 DNA: TGTGCCAGCAGCGCGCCCTCTCCGGGACGGGTTAGCTCTGGGGCCAACGTCCTGACTTTC

clone size: few
D gene: .
J gene: TRBJ2-7
V gene: TRBV20-1
CDR3 protein: CSARRGAYEQYF
CDR3 DNA: TGCAGTGCTAGGAGGGGGGCCTACGAGCAGTACTTC

clone size: many
D gene: .
J gene: TRBJ2-2
V gene: TRBV2
CDR3 protein: CASLGGAATGELFF
CDR3 DNA: TGTGCCAGCCTCGGAGGGGCGGCCACCGGGGAGCTGTTTTTT

clone size: .
D gene: .
J gene: TRBJ2-3
V gene: TRBV6-5
CDR3 protein: CASSYIGGGTDTQYF
CDR3 DNA: TGTGCCAGCAGTTACATAGGGGGGGGTACAGATACGCAGTATTTT

clone size: many
D gene: TRBD1
J gene: TRBJ1-2
V gene: TRBV28
CDR3 protein: CASRSTGGYGYTF
CDR3 DNA: TGTGCCAGCAGATCGACAGGGGGCTATGGCTACACCTTC

clone size: few
D gene: .
J gene: TRBJ2-1
V gene: TRBV20-1
CDR3 protein: CSASTWGGRNEQFF
CDR3 DNA: TGCAGTGCTAGTACTTGGGGGGGCCGCAATGAGCAGTTCTTC

clone size: .
D gene: .
J gene: TRBJ2-7
V gene: TRBV6-1
CDR3 protein: CASSDPGGSSYEQYF
CDR3 DNA: TGTGCCAGCAGTGACCCTGGCGGCAGTTCCTACGAGCAGTACTTC

clone size: .
D gene: .
J gene: TRBJ2-2
V gene: TRBV5-1
CDR3 protein: CASSLDGRRRAGELFF
CDR3 DNA: .

clone size: many
D gene: .
J gene: TRBJ1-5
V gene: TRBV7-8
CDR3 protein: CASSFTVSNQPQHF
CDR3 DNA: TGTGCCAGCAGCTTTACAGTTAGCAATCAGCCCCAGCATTTT

clone size: few
D gene: .
J gene: TRBJ1-1
V gene: TRBV4-1
CDR3 protein: CASSQDTYTEAFF
CDR3 DNA: TGCGCCAGCAGCCAAGATACATACACTGAAGCTTTCTTT

clone size: many
D gene: .
J gene: TRBJ2-6
V gene: TRBV13
CDR3 protein: CASSFRTGANVLTF
CDR3 DNA: TGTGCCAGCAGCTTCCGCACTGGGGCCAACGTCCTGACTTTC

clone size: .
D gene: .
J gene: TRBJ2-7
V gene: TRBV5-5
CDR3 protein: CASSFSSAHSYEQYF
CDR3 DNA: TGTGCCAGCAGCTTCTCTAGCGCACACTCCTATGAGCAGTACTTC

clone size: .
D gene: .
J gene: TRBJ1-1
V gene: TRBV18
CDR3 protein: CASSPLPAGQGPFGRFF
CDR3 DNA: TGTGCCAGCTCACCACTCCCCGCCGGGCAGGGGCCATTCGGGAGGTTCTTT

clone size: .
D gene: .
J gene: TRBJ1-3
V gene: TRBV10-3
CDR3 protein: CAISTADSGNTIYF
CDR3 DNA: TGTGCCATCAGCACCGCGGACTCTGGAAACACCATATATTTT

clone size: many
D gene: .
J gene: TRBJ1-2
V gene: TRBV24-1
CDR3 protein: CATSRQNYGYTF
CDR3 DNA: TGTGCCACCAGTCGCCAGAACTATGGCTACACCTTC

clone size: few
D gene: .
J gene: TRBJ1-2
V gene: TRBV2
CDR3 protein: CASSLGLQEAYGYTF
CDR3 DNA: TGTGCCAGCAGTTTGGGACTCCAAGAGGCCTATGGCTACACCTTC

clone size: .
D gene: TRBD1
J gene: TRBJ2-1
V gene: TRBV5-5
CDR3 protein: CASSLVTGQGADNEQFF
CDR3 DNA: TGTGCCAGCAGCTTGGTAACGGGACAGGGGGCGGACAATGAGCAGTTCTTC

clone size: .
D gene: .
J gene: TRBJ2-5
V gene: TRBV19
CDR3 protein: CASSIVLGLRETQYF
CDR3 DNA: TGTGCCAGTAGTATAGTACTAGGCCTAAGGGAGACCCAGTACTTC

clone size: many
D gene: .
J gene: TRBJ2-5
V gene: TRBV2
CDR3 protein: CASSDRSGAETQYF
CDR3 DNA: TGTGCCAGCAGTGATAGGTCAGGGGCAGAGACCCAGTACTTC

clone size: .
D gene: .
J gene: TRBJ1-2
V gene: TRBV7-8
CDR3 protein: CASSLEARSNYGYTF
CDR3 DNA: TGTGCCAGCAGCTTAGAGGCGCGGTCGAACTATGGCTACACCTTC

clone size: many
D gene: TRBD2
J gene: TRBJ2-5
V gene: TRBV7-2
CDR3 protein: CASSLAGGTSGKTQYF
CDR3 DNA: TGTGCCAGCAGCTTAGCGGGGGGCACTAGCGGGAAGACCCAGTACTTC

clone size: many
D gene: TRBD2
J gene: TRBJ2-7
V gene: TRBV28
CDR3 protein: CASSLLRGGSEQYF
CDR3 DNA: TGTGCCAGCAGTTTACTTAGGGGAGGGAGCGAGCAGTACTTC

clone size: many
D gene: TRBD1
J gene: TRBJ2-5
V gene: TRBV28
CDR3 protein: CASRNTQGAFGTQYF
CDR3 DNA: TGTGCCAGCAGAAATACTCAGGGGGCATTCGGGACCCAGTACTTC

clone size: many
D gene: .
J gene: TRBJ1-6
V gene: TRBV6-1
CDR3 protein: CASQGGGNSPLHF
CDR3 DNA: TGTGCCAGCCAGGGTGGGGGTAATTCACCCCTCCACTTT

clone size: few
D gene: .
J gene: TRBJ1-2
V gene: TRBV29-1
CDR3 protein: CSVAPFGRVRGYTF
CDR3 DNA: TGCAGCGTTGCTCCTTTTGGGAGAGTACGGGGCTACACCTTC